The source of this TCR beta chain is a study of HIV-infected patients and healthy controls (dated by TCRdb to the mid-2010s). Turning to the overall study: After three months of therapy, CD4 counts in about 90% of the 16 patients increased to a modest but significant degree while remaining below normal ranges. No consistent shift in CD8 counts was seen during early therapy, whereas a slight rise was seen in the CD4:CD8 ratio. Viral load became undetectable in 11 of 16 patients by the second bleed and in all patients after a further year of therapy. Relative to controls, total CDR3 counts per chain did not differ significantly, and patients lacked overall T-cell lymphocytopenia. The question the study tested was whether immune perturbation and reconstitution could be captured by deep TCR repertoire sequencing of small blood samples from HIV patients. Summary of the overall study and its limitations: In the samples, alpha-beta chain pairing was left undetermined. Only sixteen HIV-infected individuals were processed, which the authors considered a major limit on how widely the findings apply. Eight alpha and eight beta V genes showed significantly different mean usage between HIV-infected patients and controls. Both the Jaccard index and the count of highly shared sequences showed that healthy controls shared more CDR3s between individuals than HIV+ patients did. Donor HLA types were not determined in the study. Roughly threefold more distinct CDR3s and higher Shannon diversity were observed in healthy control repertoires than in untreated HIV+ repertoires. The observed differences in diversity could not be explained by the slight differences in age and sex profiles between the study cohorts. MAIT cell alpha-chain CDR3s were found at high frequency in healthy controls but were severely depleted in HIV+ repertoires. The dynamics of distinct T-cell subpopulations could not be separated, and sequencing depth was restricted, because whole blood was used. In size-matched repertoire data, the apparent post-therapy recovery of the Gini index in HIV-infected patients was not replicated. HIV-associated CDR3s exhibited a significant reduction in frequency during therapy, whereas CMV-associated CDR3s exhibited no significant change, although the majority increased in frequency. The therapy captured by the treated samples lasted only roughly twelve weeks, arguably too short a period to observe immune reconstitution given low adult thymic output. Oligoclonality may be reflected in the significantly higher mean Gini indices of HIV-infected repertoires compared with controls. Unequal numbers of distinct sequences between patients and controls complicated comparisons, and size-matching overweighted rare events from HIV-infected data.

From cysteine to phenylalanine, the CDR3 is 14 amino acids long. Of the read, only the CDR3 DNA is kept; its 42 bases are in frame from base 1. CDR1 and CDR2, looked up from the germline V gene (reference sequence), are GTSNPN and SVGIG. At the junction V is shortened by 5 bases and J by 5 bases, with 16 bases in between. Roughly 0.55 ug RNA was reverse transcribed with SuperScript III using primers against the alpha and beta constant regions. Separate alpha and beta chain libraries were made by chain-specific third strand synthesis with multiplexing indices. To avoid primer bias, the protocol used one single primer pair to amplify every rearrangement within a chain, and the protocol also attached molecular barcodes to each cDNA molecule. Purified cDNA was ligated with T4 RNA Ligase 1 onto a 5' RACE adapter bearing a random hexamer and the SP2 sequencing primer site. With slow temperature ramps used to favor optimal annealing, second strand synthesis was primed from the SP2 site with Phusion polymerase. The 12-nucleotide barcode on each molecule comprised two random hexamer sequences, both introduced before amplification and concatenated. A brief initial PCR introduced P5 and P7 adapter elements together with a second index, and a roughly 23-cycle amplification PCR using P5s and P7 primers was subsequently performed. The libraries went through approximately 27 PCR cycles in total, were quantified on a Qubit, were sized on a Bioanalyzer, and were diluted to 3 to 4 nM. Sequencing of the normalized libraries was performed on an Illumina MiSeq with 2 x 250 paired-end kits. Reverse transcription reactions were cleaned up on MinElute columns and eluted into about 11 ul Tris-Cl. Adapter ligations were incubated for 20 to 25 hours at 16 degrees C and subsequently purified with AMPure XP beads at a 1:1 ratio. The study's processing was this. Demultiplexed FASTQ files were processed with a modified Decombinator by which V, J, insert and barcode information was output. Sequences that shared a barcode but differed from the dominant sequence were discarded as errors, and original cDNA molecules were estimated by counting barcodes clustered at Levenshtein distance 3. The R packages ineq, vegan, igraph and RCytoscape were used for downstream analyses, with IMGT nomenclature and CDR3 definitions applied. V gene usage was calculated across distinct sequences, with every TCR tallied a single time to avoid skew from clonal expansion. Unique CDR3 amino acid sequences within a donor were connected in similarity networks whenever two sequences differed by a single Levenshtein edit. In the repertoires, a search was made for a compiled set of published HIV-specific CDR3s (more than 90 alpha, approximately 770 beta) and CMV-specific CDR3s (approximately 13 alpha, a few hundred beta). Random subsampling to size-matched repertoires demonstrated that the decreased diversity in patients did not result from their lower sequence numbers. The raw public reads went through TCRdb reprocessing: fastp at Q25, MiXCR clone calling, in-frame beta chains kept. Every CDR3 protein is listed once, alongside the most common genes and DNA of its rows. TCRdb's processing, not the study's, gives the V and J calls here. For this sample the table gives about 8,000 distinct CDR3 sequences, of which roughly 6.3% were detected only once. In total, the top ten clones hold around 21% of the sample.

Note on this clonotype: Its antigen specificity is not known. No base quality values were provided; no much bigger clone lies one nucleotide off. Because this beta chain is a stray read in a library intended to capture alpha chains, its abundance should not be given much weight.

After antiretroviral therapy began, follow-up blood was collected from HIV-infected patients roughly three months, about 14 weeks, later. Whole blood was used without fractionating the cells, so the repertoire represented all peripheral T cells without sorting. For RNA extraction, 2 to 2.5 ml of peripheral blood was collected into Tempus tubes. Patients were deemed ineligible for enrollment if they had febrile or AIDS-related illness, tumors, hepatitis B or C coinfection, immunomodulatory therapy, recent vaccination or treatment interruptions. The TURBO-DNase kit was used to remove leftover genomic DNA, and GLOBINclear was used to deplete globin mRNA.

The sample consisted of blood, taken during antiretroviral therapy. The chain couples TRBV30 to TRBJ2-1; TRBD1 is perhaps the D gene, given 6 matching bases. The sequence was obtained from an adult with HIV infection. The nucleotide sequence is TGTGCCTGGGGAAATCTGGGGGCCAACAATGAGCAGTTCTTC. Its protein is CAWGNLGANNEQFF.